This TCR beta chain was identified during a study of cytomegalovirus exposure and HLA in healthy donors. About this clone: Its target is not known.

Study-wide results and caveats: For most subjects, TCR beta sequences were reported to predict HLA-A and HLA-B alleles with accuracy. Confirmation in vitro established that three CMV-associated chains were specific for CMV antigens. TCR beta chain V- and J-gene trimming was linked, in a later analysis, to a missense variant in DCLRE1C.

PCR involved 60 Vbeta and 13 Jbeta primers. Assay: immunoSEQ multiplex PCR; the TCRdb copy retains only in-frame clones and omits some. The table lists about 25,000 clones. This CDR3 is 16 amino acids long. The germline CDR1 and CDR2 sequences are MGHRA and YSYEKL. V shed 4 bases and J shed 4 bases, with 17 bases lying between them. The sample was PBMCs. This sequence originates from a male donor in good health and CMV-seropositive. V is TRBV4-1 and J is TRBJ1-3; weak D call: TRBD1 (6 bases). This CDR3 is CASSRAERTAGNTIYF. The DNA of the CDR3 is TGCGCCAGCAGCCGGGCCGAGAGGACAGCAGGAAACACCATATATTTT.